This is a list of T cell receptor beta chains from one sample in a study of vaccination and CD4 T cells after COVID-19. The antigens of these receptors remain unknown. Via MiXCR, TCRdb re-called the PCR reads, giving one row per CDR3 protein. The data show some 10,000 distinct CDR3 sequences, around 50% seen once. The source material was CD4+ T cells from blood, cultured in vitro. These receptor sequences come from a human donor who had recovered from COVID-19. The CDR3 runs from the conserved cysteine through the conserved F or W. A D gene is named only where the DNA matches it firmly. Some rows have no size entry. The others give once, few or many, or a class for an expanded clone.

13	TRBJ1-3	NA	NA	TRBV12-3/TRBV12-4	CASRYNSGNTIYF	TGTGCCAGCAGGTACAACTCTGGAAACACCATATATTTT
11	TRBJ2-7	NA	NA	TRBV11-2	CASSLSREQYF	TGTGCCAGCAGCTTATCTCGGGAGCAGTACTTC
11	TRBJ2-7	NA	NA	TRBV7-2	CASSSNYEQYF	TGTGCCAGCAGCTCAAACTACGAGCAGTACTTC
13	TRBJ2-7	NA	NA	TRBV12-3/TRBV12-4	CASRDLDHYEQYF	TGTGCCAGCAGGGACCTGGACCACTACGAGCAGTACTTC
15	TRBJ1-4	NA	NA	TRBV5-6	CASSLEGLSREKLFF	TGTGCCAGCAGCTTGGAAGGGCTTAGTAGGGAAAAACTGTTTTTT
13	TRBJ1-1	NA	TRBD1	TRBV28	CASLQQGLTEAFF	TGTGCCAGCCTTCAACAGGGGCTAACTGAAGCTTTCTTT
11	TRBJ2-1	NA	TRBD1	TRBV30	CAWGQDNEQFF	TGTGCCTGGGGACAGGACAATGAGCAGTTCTTC
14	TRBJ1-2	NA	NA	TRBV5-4	CASSLGTGNYGYTF	TGTGCCAGCAGCTTGGGAACAGGGAACTATGGCTACACCTTC
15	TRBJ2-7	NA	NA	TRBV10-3	CAIRETGTRSYEQYF	TGTGCCATCAGAGAGACCGGGACTCGCTCCTACGAGCAGTACTTC
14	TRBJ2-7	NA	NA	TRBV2	CASRITRESYEQYF	TGTGCCAGCAGAATAACCAGGGAATCCTACGAGCAGTACTTC
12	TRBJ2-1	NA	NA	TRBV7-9	CASSGGGGEQFF	TGTGCCAGCAGCGGAGGAGGGGGTGAGCAGTTCTTC
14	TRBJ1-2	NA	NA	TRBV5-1	CASTSMTENYGYTF	TGCGCCAGCACCAGCATGACAGAGAACTATGGCTACACCTTC
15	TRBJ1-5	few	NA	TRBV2	CASSITLGGSQPQHF	TGTGCCAGCAGCATAACCCTTGGAGGGAGTCAGCCCCAGCATTTT
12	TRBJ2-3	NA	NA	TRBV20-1	CSAPLGPDTQYF	TGCAGTGCCCCCTTGGGGCCAGATACGCAGTATTTT
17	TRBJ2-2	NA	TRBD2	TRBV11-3	CASSLALWGGDTGELFF	TGTGCCAGCAGCTTAGCCCTTTGGGGAGGGGACACCGGGGAGCTGTTTTTT
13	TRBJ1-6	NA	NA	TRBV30	CAWSVPYASPLHF	TGTGCCTGGAGTGTACCCTACGCTTCACCCCTCCACTTT
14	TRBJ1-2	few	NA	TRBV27	CASSFNPRWGSYTF	TGTGCCAGCAGTTTTAATCCACGCTGGGGAAGCTACACCTTC
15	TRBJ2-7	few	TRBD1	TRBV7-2	CASRRGQGQMYEQYF	TGTGCCAGCAGACGAGGACAGGGGCAGATGTACGAGCAGTACTTC
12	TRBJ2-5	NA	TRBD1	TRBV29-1	CSVERGLETQYF	TGCAGCGTTGAAAGGGGGCTCGAGACCCAGTACTTC
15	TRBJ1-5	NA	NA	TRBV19	CASSIEGIGNQPQHF	TGTGCCAGTAGTATAGAGGGGATTGGCAATCAGCCCCAGCATTTT
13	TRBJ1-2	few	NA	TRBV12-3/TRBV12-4	CASSERVHYGYTF	TGTGCCAGCAGTGAGAGGGTACACTATGGCTACACCTTC
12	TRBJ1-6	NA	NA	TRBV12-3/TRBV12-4	CASSLPGSPLHF	TGTGCCAGCAGTTTGCCGGGTTCACCCCTCCACTTT
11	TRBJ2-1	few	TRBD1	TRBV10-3	CATRQGGWQFF	TGTGCCACACGACAGGGGGGGTGGCAGTTCTTC
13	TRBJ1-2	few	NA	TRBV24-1	CATSGQDFYGYTF	TGTGCCACCAGCGGACAAGACTTCTATGGCTACACCTTC
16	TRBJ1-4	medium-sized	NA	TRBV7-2	CASSLVRYGPQGKLFF	TGTGCCAGCAGCTTAGTGCGGTATGGCCCGCAGGGAAAACTGTTTTTT
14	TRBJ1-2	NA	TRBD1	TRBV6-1	CASSITPGQTGYTF	TGTGCCAGCAGCATCACCCCGGGACAGACCGGCTACACCTTC
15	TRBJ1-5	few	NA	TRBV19	CASRADTVSNQPQHF	TGTGCCAGTAGAGCAGACACCGTAAGCAATCAGCCCCAGCATTTT
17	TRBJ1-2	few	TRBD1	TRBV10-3	CAITNTGGAPSEYGYTF	TGTGCCATCACAAATACAGGGGGCGCCCCCTCTGAGTATGGCTACACCTTC
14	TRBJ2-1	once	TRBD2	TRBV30	CAWSGERGGHEQFF	TGTGCCTGGAGTGGGGAGCGGGGGGGCCATGAGCAGTTCTTC
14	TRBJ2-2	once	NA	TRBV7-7	CASRPGGVTGELFF	TGTGCTAGCAGGCCCGGAGGGGTCACCGGGGAGCTGTTTTTT
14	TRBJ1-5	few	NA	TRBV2	CASSVGSPGKIQHF	TGTGCCAGCAGCGTTGGTTCCCCAGGGAAAATCCAGCATTTT
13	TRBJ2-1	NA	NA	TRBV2	CASSGGPYNEQFF	TGTGCCAGCAGCGGGGGGCCCTACAATGAGCAGTTCTTC
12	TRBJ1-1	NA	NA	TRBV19	CASADRTTEAFF	TGTGCCAGTGCCGACAGGACCACTGAAGCTTTCTTT
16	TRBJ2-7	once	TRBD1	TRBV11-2	CASSSIRGQGVSEQYF	TGTGCCAGCAGCTCAATTCGCGGACAGGGGGTTAGCGAGCAGTACTTC
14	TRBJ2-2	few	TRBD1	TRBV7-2	CASSSRQGTGELFF	TGTGCCAGCAGTTCGCGACAGGGGACCGGGGAGCTGTTTTTT
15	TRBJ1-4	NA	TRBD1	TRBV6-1	CASSSKGQTDEKLFF	TGTGCCAGCAGCTCAAAGGGACAGACAGATGAAAAACTGTTTTTT
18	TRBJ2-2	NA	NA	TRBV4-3	CTSSHLLGVEGNTGELFF	TGCACCAGCAGCCATCTCCTCGGGGTTGAGGGGAACACCGGGGAGCTGTTTTTT
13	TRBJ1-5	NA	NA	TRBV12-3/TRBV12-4	CASSPFQGQPQHF	TGTGCCAGCAGCCCTTTCCAAGGGCAGCCCCAGCATTTT
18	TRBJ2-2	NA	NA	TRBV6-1	CASSDPFIGVTNTGELFF	TGTGCCAGCAGTGACCCGTTTATCGGGGTCACGAACACCGGGGAGCTGTTTTTT
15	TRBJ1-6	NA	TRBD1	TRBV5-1	CASSRWTGDNSPLHF	TGCGCCAGCAGCAGATGGACAGGGGATAATTCACCCCTCCACTTT
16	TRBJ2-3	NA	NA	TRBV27	CASSSPLGQESPTQYF	TGTGCCAGCAGTTCCCCCCTCGGGCAAGAGTCTCCTACGCAGTATTTT
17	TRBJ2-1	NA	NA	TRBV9	CASSPRRAAQAYNEQFF	TGTGCCAGCAGCCCGAGGAGGGCAGCCCAAGCCTACAATGAGCAGTTCTTC
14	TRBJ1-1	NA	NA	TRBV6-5	CASSYSKGNTEAFF	TGTGCCAGCAGTTACTCGAAAGGGAACACTGAAGCTTTCTTT
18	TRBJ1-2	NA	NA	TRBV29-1	CSVLPAVWPNTANYGYTF	TGCAGCGTTCTACCGGCGGTCTGGCCTAATACAGCGAACTATGGCTACACCTTC
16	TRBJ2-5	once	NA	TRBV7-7	CASSRGRLVKGETQYF	TGTGCCAGCAGCCGGGGGAGGCTAGTGAAGGGGGAGACCCAGTACTTC
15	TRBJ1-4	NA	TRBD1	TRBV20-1	CSANDWTGLYEKLFF	TGCAGTGCTAATGATTGGACAGGGCTTTACGAAAAACTGTTTTTT
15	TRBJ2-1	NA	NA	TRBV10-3	CAISDSYTTYNEQFF	TGTGCCATCAGTGATAGTTACACTACCTACAATGAGCAGTTCTTC
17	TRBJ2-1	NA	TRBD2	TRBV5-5	CASSLVVAGRSYNEQFF	TGTGCCAGCAGCTTGGTGGTAGCGGGGCGCTCCTACAATGAGCAGTTCTTC
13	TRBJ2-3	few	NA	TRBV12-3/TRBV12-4	CASSYSGADTQYF	TGTGCCAGCAGTTATTCAGGGGCAGATACGCAGTATTTT
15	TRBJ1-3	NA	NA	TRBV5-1	CASSLGTDSGNTIYF	TGCGCCAGCAGCCTAGGGACGGACTCTGGAAACACCATATATTTT
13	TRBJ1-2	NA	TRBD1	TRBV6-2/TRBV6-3	CASTVDRVHGYTF	TGTGCCAGCACCGTGGACAGGGTCCATGGCTACACCTTC
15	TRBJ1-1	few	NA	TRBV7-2	CASSLEAERNTEAFF	TGTGCCAGCAGCTTAGAGGCAGAGAGAAACACTGAAGCTTTCTTT
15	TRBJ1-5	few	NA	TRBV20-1	CSASLRGPGNQPQHF	TGCAGTGCTAGTCTCAGGGGCCCGGGGAATCAGCCCCAGCATTTT
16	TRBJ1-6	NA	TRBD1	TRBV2	CASSGPTGDYNSPLHF	TGTGCCAGCAGTGGACCGACAGGGGATTATAATTCACCCCTCCACTTT
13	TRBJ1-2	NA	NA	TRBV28	CASSLSTPGVYTF	TGTGCCAGCAGTTTGTCTACACCCGGGGTCTACACCTTC
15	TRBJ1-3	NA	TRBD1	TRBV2	CASSQTGGSGNTIYF	TGTGCCAGCAGTCAGACAGGGGGCTCTGGAAACACCATATATTTT
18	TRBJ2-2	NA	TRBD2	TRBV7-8	CASSLLASGGSNTGELFF	TGTGCCAGCAGCTTATTGGCTAGCGGGGGGTCGAACACCGGGGAGCTGTTTTTT
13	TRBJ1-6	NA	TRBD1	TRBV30	CAWRTGGDSPLHF	TGTGCCTGGCGTACAGGGGGCGATTCACCCCTCCACTTT
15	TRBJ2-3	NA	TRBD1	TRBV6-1	CASSSEGAGSDTQYF	TGTGCCAGCAGCTCCGAGGGGGCAGGGTCAGATACGCAGTATTTT
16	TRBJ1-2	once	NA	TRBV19	CASTRMGGDSSYGYTF	TGTGCCAGTACCAGGATGGGCGGGGATTCCTCGTATGGCTACACCTTC